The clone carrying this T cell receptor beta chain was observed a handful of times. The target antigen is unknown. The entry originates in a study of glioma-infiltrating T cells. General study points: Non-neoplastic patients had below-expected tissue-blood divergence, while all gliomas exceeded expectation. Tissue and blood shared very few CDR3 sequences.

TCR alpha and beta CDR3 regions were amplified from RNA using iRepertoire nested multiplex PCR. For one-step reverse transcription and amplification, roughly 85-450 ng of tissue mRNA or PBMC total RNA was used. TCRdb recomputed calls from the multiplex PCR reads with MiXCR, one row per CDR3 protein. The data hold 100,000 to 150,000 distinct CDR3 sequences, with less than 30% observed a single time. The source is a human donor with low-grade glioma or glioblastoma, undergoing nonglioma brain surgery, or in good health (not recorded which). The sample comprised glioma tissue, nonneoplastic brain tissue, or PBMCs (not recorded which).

In DNA form, the CDR3 reads TGTGCCAGCAGCTACCAGGGGGATCAGCCCCAGCATTTT. As protein: CASSYQGDQPQHF. The chain combines TRBV11-2 with TRBJ1-5, with 7 bases lining up with TRBD1. The CDR3 has 13 amino acids. V gave up 4 bases and J gave up 5 bases; unmatched junction bases: 2. CDR1 is SGHAT, CDR2 FQNNGV, per germline.